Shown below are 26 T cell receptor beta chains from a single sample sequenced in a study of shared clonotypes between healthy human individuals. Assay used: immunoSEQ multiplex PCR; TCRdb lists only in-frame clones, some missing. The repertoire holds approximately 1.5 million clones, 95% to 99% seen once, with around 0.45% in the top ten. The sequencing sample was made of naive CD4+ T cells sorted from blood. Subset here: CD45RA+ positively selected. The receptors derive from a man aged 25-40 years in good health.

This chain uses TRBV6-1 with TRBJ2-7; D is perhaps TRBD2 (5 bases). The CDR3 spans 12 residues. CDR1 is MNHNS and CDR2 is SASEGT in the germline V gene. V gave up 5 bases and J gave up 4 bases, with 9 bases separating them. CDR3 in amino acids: CASSTSGYEQYF. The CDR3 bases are TGTGCCAGCAGTACATCGGGGTACGAGCAGTACTTC.

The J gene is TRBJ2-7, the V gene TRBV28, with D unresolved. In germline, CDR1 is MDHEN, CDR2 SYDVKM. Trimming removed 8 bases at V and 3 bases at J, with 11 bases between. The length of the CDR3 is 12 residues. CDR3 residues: CASAWAFYEQYF. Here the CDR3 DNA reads TGTGCCAGCGCATGGGCCTTCTACGAGCAGTACTTC.

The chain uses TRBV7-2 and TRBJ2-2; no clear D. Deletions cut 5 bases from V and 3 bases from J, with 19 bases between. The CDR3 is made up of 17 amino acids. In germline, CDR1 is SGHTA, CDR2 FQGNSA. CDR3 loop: CASSPLEASHYTGELFF. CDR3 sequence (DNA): TGTGCCAGCAGCCCCCTCGAGGCGTCCCATTACACCGGGGAGCTGTTTTTT.

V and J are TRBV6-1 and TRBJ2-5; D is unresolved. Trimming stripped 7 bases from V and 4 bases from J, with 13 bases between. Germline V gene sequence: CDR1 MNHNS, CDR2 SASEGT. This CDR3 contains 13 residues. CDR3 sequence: CASTPRTGETQYF. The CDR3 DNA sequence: TGTGCCAGCACCCCACGGACCGGAGAGACCCAGTACTTC.

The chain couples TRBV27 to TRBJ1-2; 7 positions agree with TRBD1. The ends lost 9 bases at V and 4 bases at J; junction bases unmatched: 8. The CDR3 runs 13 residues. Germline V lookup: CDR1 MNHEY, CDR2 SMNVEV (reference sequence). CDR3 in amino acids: CASKTGVAYGYTF. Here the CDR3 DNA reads TGTGCCAGTAAAACAGGGGTTGCCTATGGCTACACCTTC.

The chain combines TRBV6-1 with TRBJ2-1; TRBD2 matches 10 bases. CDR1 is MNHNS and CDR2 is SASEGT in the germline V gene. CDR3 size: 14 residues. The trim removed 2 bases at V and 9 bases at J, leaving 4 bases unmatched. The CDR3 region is CASSELAGVAEQFF. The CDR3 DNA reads TGTGCCAGCAGTGAACTAGCGGGAGTTGCTGAGCAGTTCTTC.

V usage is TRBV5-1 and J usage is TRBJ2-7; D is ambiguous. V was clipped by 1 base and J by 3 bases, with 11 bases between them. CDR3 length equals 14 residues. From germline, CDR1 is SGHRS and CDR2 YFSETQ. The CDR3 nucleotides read TGCGCCAGCAGCTTGTATGGGGAAAGCTACGAGCAGTACTTC. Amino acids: CASSLYGESYEQYF.

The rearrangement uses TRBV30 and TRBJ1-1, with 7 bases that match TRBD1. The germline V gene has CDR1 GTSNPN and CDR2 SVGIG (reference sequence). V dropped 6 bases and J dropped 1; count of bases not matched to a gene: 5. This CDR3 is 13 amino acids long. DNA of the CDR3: TGTGCCTGCCCCCACAGGGGGAACACTGAAGCTTTCTTT. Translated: CACPHRGNTEAFF.

CDR3 region: CASSPDRASEKLFF. DNA of the CDR3: TGTGCCAGCAGCCCGGACAGGGCGAGTGAAAAACTGTTTTTT. The chain joins TRBV6-4 to TRBJ1-4, with 8 bases that match TRBD1. Germline trimming cut 6 bases from V and 7 bases from J; bases unmatched to any gene: 7. The CDR3 totals 14 residues. Germline V gene data show CDR1 as MRHNA and CDR2 as SNTAGT.

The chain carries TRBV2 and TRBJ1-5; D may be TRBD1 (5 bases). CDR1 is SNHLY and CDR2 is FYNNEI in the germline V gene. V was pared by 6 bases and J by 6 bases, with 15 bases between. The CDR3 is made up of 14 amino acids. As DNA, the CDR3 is TGTGCCAGCAGGGGGCCTTCCCTAGGTCAGCCCCAGCATTTT. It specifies CASRGPSLGQPQHF. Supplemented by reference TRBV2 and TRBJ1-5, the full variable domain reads EPEVTQTPSHQVTQMGQEVILRCVPISNHLYFYWYRQILGQKVEFLVSFYNNEISEKSEIFDDQFSVERPDGSNFTLKIRSTKLEDSAMYFCASRGPSLGQPQHFGDGTRLSIL.

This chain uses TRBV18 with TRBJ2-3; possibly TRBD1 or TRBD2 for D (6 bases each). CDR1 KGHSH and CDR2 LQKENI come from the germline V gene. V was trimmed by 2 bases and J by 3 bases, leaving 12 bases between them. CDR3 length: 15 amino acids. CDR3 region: CASSPSRRGTDTQYF. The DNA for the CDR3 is TGTGCCAGCTCACCATCCAGGAGGGGGACAGATACGCAGTATTTT. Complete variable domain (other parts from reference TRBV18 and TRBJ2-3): NAGVMQNPRHLVRRRGQEARLRCSPMKGHSHVYWYRQLPEEGLKFMVYLQKENIIDESGMPKERFSAEFPKEGPSILRIQQVVRGDSAAYFCASSPSRRGTDTQYFGPGTRLTVL.

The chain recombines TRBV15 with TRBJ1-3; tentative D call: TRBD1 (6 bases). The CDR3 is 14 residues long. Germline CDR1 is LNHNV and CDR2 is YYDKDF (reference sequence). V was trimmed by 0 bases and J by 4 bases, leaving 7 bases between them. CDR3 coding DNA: TGTGCCACCAGCAGAGAAAGGGGGGGAAACACCATATATTTT. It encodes CATSRERGGNTIYF.

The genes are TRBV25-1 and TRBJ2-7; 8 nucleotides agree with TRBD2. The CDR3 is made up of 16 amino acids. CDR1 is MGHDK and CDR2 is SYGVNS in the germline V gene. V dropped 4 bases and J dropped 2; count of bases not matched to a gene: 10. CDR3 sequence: CASSAPSGSGTYEQYF. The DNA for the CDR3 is TGTGCCAGCAGTGCCCCGAGCGGGAGTGGGACCTACGAGCAGTACTTC.

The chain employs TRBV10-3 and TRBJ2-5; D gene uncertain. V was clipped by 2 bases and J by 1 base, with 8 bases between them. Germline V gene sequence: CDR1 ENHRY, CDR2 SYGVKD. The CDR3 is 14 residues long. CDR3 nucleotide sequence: TGTGCCATCAGTGAGGGACGGACCCAAGAGACCCAGTACTTC. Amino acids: CAISEGRTQETQYF.

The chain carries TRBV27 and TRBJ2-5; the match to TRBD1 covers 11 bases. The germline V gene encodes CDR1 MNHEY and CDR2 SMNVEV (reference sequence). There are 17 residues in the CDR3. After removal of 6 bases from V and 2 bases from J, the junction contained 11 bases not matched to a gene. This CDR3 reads CASSRRRDRGGQETQYF. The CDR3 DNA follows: TGTGCCAGCAGCCGAAGGAGGGACAGGGGGGGACAAGAGACCCAGTACTTC.

The CDR3 bases are TGTGCCAGCAGCTCGTACGGGTCTGGGAACATTCAGTACTTC. It translates to CASSSYGSGNIQYF. This sequence joins TRBV5-4 and TRBJ2-4; D remains unclear. CDR3 length equals 14 residues. The germline CDR1 and CDR2 sequences are SGHNT and YYREEE (reference sequence). Trimming removed 3 bases at V and 7 bases at J, with 14 bases between.

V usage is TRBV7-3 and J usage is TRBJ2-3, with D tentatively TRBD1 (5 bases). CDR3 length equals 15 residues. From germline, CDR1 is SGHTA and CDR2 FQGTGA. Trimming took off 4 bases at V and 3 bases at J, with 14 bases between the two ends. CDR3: CASSSSHRSTDTQYF. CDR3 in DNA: TGTGCCAGCAGCTCATCGCACAGGTCGACAGATACGCAGTATTTT.

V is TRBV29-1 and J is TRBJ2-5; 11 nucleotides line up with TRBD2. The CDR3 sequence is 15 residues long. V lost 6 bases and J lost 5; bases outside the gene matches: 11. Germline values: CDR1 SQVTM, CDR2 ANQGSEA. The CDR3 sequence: CSVITSGSIGETQYF. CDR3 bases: TGCAGCGTCATTACTAGCGGGAGCATTGGGGAGACCCAGTACTTC.

The CDR3 DNA reads as TGTGCCAGCAGGAGCCCAGGGCGTGGGACCGGGGAGCTGTTTTTT. Encoded protein: CASRSPGRGTGELFF. The chain links TRBV7-8 to TRBJ2-2, with D maybe TRBD1 (5 bases). With 6 bases removed from V and 5 bases from J, the gap between germline ends came to 16 bases. CDR1 is SGHVS and CDR2 is FQNEAQ in the germline V gene. The CDR3 runs 15 residues.

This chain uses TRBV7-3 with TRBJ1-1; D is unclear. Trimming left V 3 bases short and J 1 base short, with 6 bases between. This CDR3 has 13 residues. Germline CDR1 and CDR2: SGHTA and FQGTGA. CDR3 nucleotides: TGTGCCAGCAGCTTTGGGAGGAACACTGAAGCTTTCTTT. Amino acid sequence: CASSFGRNTEAFF.

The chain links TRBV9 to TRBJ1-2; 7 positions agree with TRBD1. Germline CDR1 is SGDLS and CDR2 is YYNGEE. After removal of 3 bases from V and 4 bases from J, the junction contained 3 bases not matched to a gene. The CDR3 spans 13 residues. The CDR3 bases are TGTGCCAGCAGCGAGGGGGCGTCCTATGGCTACACCTTC. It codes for CASSEGASYGYTF.

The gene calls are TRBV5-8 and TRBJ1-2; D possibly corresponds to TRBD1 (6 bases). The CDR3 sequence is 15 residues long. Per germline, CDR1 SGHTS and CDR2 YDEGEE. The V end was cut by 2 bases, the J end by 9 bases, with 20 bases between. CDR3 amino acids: CASSFAYGTSVSYTF. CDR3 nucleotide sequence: TGTGCCAGCAGCTTCGCGTACGGGACATCTGTGAGCTACACCTTC. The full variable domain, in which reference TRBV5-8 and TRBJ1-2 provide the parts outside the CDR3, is EAGVTQSPTHLIKTRGQQATLRCSPISGHTSVYWYQQALGLGLQFLLWYDEGEERNRGNFPPRFSGRQFPNYSSELNVNALELEDSALYLCASSFAYGTSVSYTFGSGTRLTVV.

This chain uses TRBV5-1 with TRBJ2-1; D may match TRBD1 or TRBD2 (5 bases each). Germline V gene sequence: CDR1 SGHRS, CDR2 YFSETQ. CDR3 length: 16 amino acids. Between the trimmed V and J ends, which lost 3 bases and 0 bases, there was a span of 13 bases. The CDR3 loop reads CASSSRDASSYNEQFF. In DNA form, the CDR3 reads TGCGCCAGCAGCTCGAGGGACGCGAGCTCCTACAATGAGCAGTTCTTC.

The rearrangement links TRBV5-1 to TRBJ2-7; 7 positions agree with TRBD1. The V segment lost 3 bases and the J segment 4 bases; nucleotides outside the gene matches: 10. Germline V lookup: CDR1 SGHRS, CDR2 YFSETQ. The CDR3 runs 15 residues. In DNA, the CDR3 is TGCGCCAGCAGCTCCGGACAGGCATGGGGATACGAGCAGTACTTC. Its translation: CASSSGQAWGYEQYF.

This CDR3 is CASSLVGDFLAFF. In DNA form, the CDR3 reads TGTGCCAGCAGCTTAGTCGGGGACTTTCTAGCTTTCTTT. The rearrangement uses TRBV7-2 and TRBJ1-1; D possibly corresponds to TRBD1 (5 bases). This CDR3 is built from 13 residues. Germline CDR1 reads SGHTA; CDR2 reads FQGNSA. Trimming left V 1 base short and J 10 bases short, with 13 bases between.

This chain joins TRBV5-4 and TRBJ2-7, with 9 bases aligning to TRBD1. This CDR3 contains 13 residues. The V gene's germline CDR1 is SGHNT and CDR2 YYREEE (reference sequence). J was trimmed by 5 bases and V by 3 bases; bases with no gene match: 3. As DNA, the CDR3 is TGTGCCAGCAGCTCCCGGGACAGGGACGAGCAGTACTTC. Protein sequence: CASSSRDRDEQYF.